The 22 T cell receptor beta chains reported below all come from one sample, sequenced in a study of control samples from healthy donors and cancer patients. Some clones are missing from TCRdb's copy, which holds only in-frame ones; the method was immunoSEQ multiplex PCR. The sample holds 95,000 to 150,000 clones, over 80% seen once. Sample: PBMCs. Receptor source: a man older than 75 with head and neck cancer.

V is TRBV9 and J is TRBJ2-5, with D perhaps TRBD1 (6 bases). The CDR3 spans 13 residues. From germline, CDR1 is SGDLS and CDR2 YYNGEE. With 2 bases removed from V and 5 bases from J, the gap between germline ends came to 10 bases. The CDR3 region has the DNA TGTGCCAGCAGCGTCAGGGGTGGGGAGACCCAGTACTTC. Amino acids: CASSVRGGETQYF.

The CDR3 region has the DNA TGCGCCAGCAGCTCCACAGGGGCGAGCGGCTACACCTTC. Amino acids: CASSSTGASGYTF. The chain links TRBV5-1 to TRBJ1-2; TRBD1 matches 7 bases. This CDR3 spans 13 amino acids. Germline V gene lookup returns CDR1 SGHRS and CDR2 YFSETQ. The ends lost 3 bases at V and 8 bases at J; junction bases unmatched: 7.

V usage is TRBV4-1 and J usage is TRBJ1-5; D gene ambiguous. Trimming removed 5 bases at V and 2 bases at J, with 10 bases between. Germline V gene sequence: CDR1 MGHRA, CDR2 YSYEKL. The CDR3 is 14 amino acids. Here the CDR3 reads CASSSLYRNQPQHF. The CDR3 coding sequence is TGCGCCAGCAGCTCCCTTTACCGCAATCAGCCCCAGCATTTT.

The V gene is TRBV5-4, the J gene TRBJ2-7; D unclear. Germline lookup yields CDR1 SGHNT and CDR2 YYREEE (reference sequence). The CDR3 totals 14 residues. Trimming cost V 2 bases and J 2 bases, with 11 bases left between them. CDR3 bases: TGTGCCAGCAGCTTCAAGGGAAGAACCTACGAGCAGTACTTC. This encodes CASSFKGRTYEQYF.

The CDR3 region is CASSQLTEGWLGTEAFF. CDR3 in DNA: TGCGCCAGCAGCCAACTTACCGAGGGGTGGCTGGGAACTGAAGCTTTCTTT. The V and J genes are TRBV4-1 and TRBJ1-1; D possibly corresponds to TRBD1 (5 bases). The V and J ends lost 2 bases and 5 bases respectively, with 21 bases between them. CDR3 length: 17 residues. Germline CDR1 MGHRA, CDR2 YSYEKL.

The chain combines TRBV7-9 with TRBJ1-4; D is unresolved. The germline V gene has CDR1 SEHNR and CDR2 FQNEAQ (reference sequence). Trimming took off 9 bases at V and 2 bases at J, with 19 bases between the two ends. The CDR3 length is 16 residues. This CDR3 is CASHPLSSGTNEKLFF. For the CDR3, the DNA is TGTGCCAGTCATCCCCTTAGTTCCGGTACTAATGAAAAACTGTTTTTT.

This chain links TRBV6-5 with TRBJ1-1, with 8 bases lining up with TRBD1. CDR1 and CDR2 (germline): MNHEY, SVGAGI. The CDR3 is 12 amino acids. Unmatched junction bases numbered 5, after V lost 9 bases and J lost 5 bases. Here the CDR3 DNA reads TGTGCCAGTGTGGACAGGGAAACTGAAGCTTTCTTT. Its protein is CASVDRETEAFF.

This chain connects TRBV9 to TRBJ2-2, with D possibly matching TRBD1 (7 bases). The CDR3 has 16 residues. The V and J ends lost 0 bases and 7 bases respectively, with 16 bases between them. The germline gives CDR1 SGDLS, CDR2 YYNGEE. CDR3 in amino acids: CASSVVGGGVGGELFF. CDR3 nucleotide sequence: TGTGCCAGCAGCGTAGTCGGAGGGGGCGTCGGCGGGGAGCTGTTTTTT.

The chain couples TRBV6-2 or TRBV6-3 to TRBJ2-7, with TRBD1 matching over 7 bases. V lost 2 bases, J lost 6 bases, and 4 bases stayed unmatched. The CDR3 totals 13 residues. Germline CDR1 is MNHEY and CDR2 is SVGEGT. The CDR3 region has the DNA TGTGCCAGCAGTTACAGGGGGCTTGGCGAGCAGTACTTC. Its protein is CASSYRGLGEQYF.

The V call is TRBV30, the J call TRBJ2-2; 11 nucleotides line up with TRBD2. Per germline, CDR1 GTSNPN and CDR2 SVGIG (reference sequence). The CDR3 is 20 residues long. The junction had 20 bases not matched to a gene; V was cut back by 3 bases and J by 5 bases. The CDR3 DNA follows: TGTGCCTGGAGAAATCGTACAGGGGGCGCGTCTAGCGGGAGGACCGGGGAGCTGTTTTTT. Its translation is CAWRNRTGGASSGRTGELFF. Full variable domain (rest looked up from reference TRBV30 and TRBJ2-2): SQTIHQWPATLVQPVGSPLSLECTVEGTSNPNLYWYRQAAGRGLQLLFYSVGIGQISSEVPQNLSASRPQDRQFILSSKKLLLSDSGFYLCAWRNRTGGASSGRTGELFFGEGSRLTVL.

The chain couples TRBV18 to TRBJ2-2; the match to TRBD2 covers 14 bases. Germline assignment: CDR1 KGHSH and CDR2 LQKENI. This CDR3 has 18 amino acids. V trimming: 2 bases; J trimming: 4 bases; junction bases outside the gene matches: 6. The DNA for the CDR3 is TGTGCCAGCTCACCAAGGACTAGCGGGGGGCAGAGCACCGGGGAGCTGTTTTTT. Translating gives CASSPRTSGGQSTGELFF.

This chain uses TRBV5-6 with TRBJ2-5, with TRBD2 matching 10 bases. The CDR3 is 17 amino acids. The V segment lost 1 base and the J segment 0 bases; nucleotides outside the gene matches: 6. Germline V lookup: CDR1 SGHDT, CDR2 YYEEEE. The CDR3, as DNA: TGTGCCAGCAGCTTGATCACTAGCGGGGATTACCAAGAGACCCAGTACTTC. It encodes CASSLITSGDYQETQYF.

This clone was observed a handful of times. This chain connects TRBV5-1 to TRBJ2-7; possible D gene TRBD1, 6 bases. The V gene's germline CDR1 is SGHRS and CDR2 YFSETQ. Trimming pared 6 bases from V and 3 bases from J, leaving 13 bases between. The CDR3 loop spans 13 amino acids. The CDR3 nucleotides read TGCGCCAGCACCCGGGACACAAGCTACGAGCAGTACTTC. It codes for CASTRDTSYEQYF. The entire variable domain, with the rest obtained from reference TRBV5-1 and TRBJ2-7, is as follows: KAGVTQTPRYLIKTRGQQVTLSCSPISGHRSVSWYQQTPGQGLQFLFEYFSETQRNKGNFPGRFSGRQFSNSRSEMNVSTLELGDSALYLCASTRDTSYEQYFGPGTRLTVT.

This rearrangement joins TRBV5-1 to TRBJ1-1; 9 positions match TRBD1. The CDR3 is 16 residues long. From germline, CDR1 is SGHRS and CDR2 YFSETQ. With 2 bases clipped from V and 11 bases from J, the junction kept 16 bases outside the gene matches. This CDR3 reads CASSFLTGGSPRDAFF. The CDR3 DNA sequence: TGCGCCAGCAGCTTCCTCACAGGGGGCTCACCCCGGGACGCTTTCTTT.

This clone occurred once. The V and J genes are TRBV2 and TRBJ2-1, with 12 bases fitting TRBD2. This CDR3 comprises 15 residues. The germline V gene encodes CDR1 SNHLY and CDR2 FYNNEI. The junction had 7 bases not matched to a gene; V was cut back by 4 bases and J by 9 bases. CDR3 residues: CASSGLAGGLGEQFF. Here the CDR3 DNA reads TGTGCCAGCAGTGGCCTAGCGGGGGGGCTTGGTGAGCAGTTCTTC.

The chain joins TRBV6-5 to TRBJ2-7; the match to TRBD1 covers 7 bases. CDR1 MNHEY and CDR2 SVGAGI come from the germline V gene. Trimming cost V 4 bases and J 2 bases; bases outside gene matches: 8. The CDR3 extends over 15 amino acids. The CDR3 nucleotides are TGTGCCAGCAGTTCGACCTTCGACAGGGCCTACGAGCAGTACTTC. Its translation: CASSSTFDRAYEQYF.

This clone appeared a single time. CDR3 sequence (DNA): TGCGCCAGCAGCCAAGAACTACAGGCGAACACTGAAGCTTTCTTT. Protein: CASSQELQANTEAFF. This chain links TRBV4-3 with TRBJ1-1; a weak D match, TRBD1 (5 bases). Germline V lookup: CDR1 LGHNA, CDR2 YSLEER. The germline V and J ends were trimmed by 0 bases and 1 base, with 9 bases remaining between them. The CDR3 loop spans 15 amino acids.

This chain links TRBV18 with TRBJ2-1, with D possibly TRBD2 on 5 matching bases. V dropped 8 bases and J dropped 4 bases, with 6 bases sitting between them. Germline V gene data show CDR1 as KGHSH and CDR2 as LQKENI. This CDR3 contains 11 residues. This CDR3 reads CASRTYNEQFF. CDR3 nucleotide sequence: TGTGCCAGCCGGACTTACAATGAGCAGTTCTTC.

This chain links TRBV4-3 with TRBJ2-3; D is possibly TRBD1 (5 bases). The CDR3 runs to 18 residues. V lost 0 bases and J 0 bases, leaving 16 bases between the germline ends. The germline V gene has CDR1 LGHNA and CDR2 YSLEER. The CDR3 bases are TGCGCCAGCAGCCAAGAGGTAACAGGTGGGGCTAGCACAGATACGCAGTATTTT. Its protein product is CASSQEVTGGASTDTQYF.

V is TRBV7-9 and J is TRBJ2-2, with 9 bases lining up with TRBD1. V lost 4 bases to trimming and J lost 4 bases; unmatched junction nucleotides: 4. The CDR3 covers 15 residues. CDR1 is SEHNR and CDR2 is FQNEAQ in the germline V gene (reference sequence). The CDR3: CASSSHRGPTGELFF. The CDR3 DNA is TGTGCCAGCAGCTCGCACAGGGGGCCCACCGGGGAGCTGTTTTTT.

The J gene is TRBJ1-4, the V gene TRBV2; no firm D call. The CDR3 extends over 12 amino acids. CDR1 is SNHLY and CDR2 is FYNNEI in the germline V gene. The ends were cut back, 2 bases at V and 8 bases at J, with 6 bases in the middle. CDR3 loop: CASSENREKLFF. In DNA, the CDR3 is TGTGCCAGCAGTGAAAATAGGGAAAAACTGTTTTTT. Full variable domain (missing parts from reference TRBV2 and TRBJ1-4): EPEVTQTPSHQVTQMGQEVILRCVPISNHLYFYWYRQILGQKVEFLVSFYNNEISEKSEIFDDQFSVERPDGSNFTLKIRSTKLEDSAMYFCASSENREKLFFGSGTQLSVL.

This chain connects TRBV2 to TRBJ2-1; 9 nucleotides agree with TRBD2. Germline V gives CDR1 SNHLY, CDR2 FYNNEI. The CDR3 length is 14 residues. V was clipped by 4 bases and J by 10 bases; unmatched bases: 8. CDR3 amino acids: CASSVKAGGPEQFF. Here the CDR3 DNA reads TGTGCCAGCAGTGTAAAAGCGGGAGGTCCCGAGCAGTTCTTC.